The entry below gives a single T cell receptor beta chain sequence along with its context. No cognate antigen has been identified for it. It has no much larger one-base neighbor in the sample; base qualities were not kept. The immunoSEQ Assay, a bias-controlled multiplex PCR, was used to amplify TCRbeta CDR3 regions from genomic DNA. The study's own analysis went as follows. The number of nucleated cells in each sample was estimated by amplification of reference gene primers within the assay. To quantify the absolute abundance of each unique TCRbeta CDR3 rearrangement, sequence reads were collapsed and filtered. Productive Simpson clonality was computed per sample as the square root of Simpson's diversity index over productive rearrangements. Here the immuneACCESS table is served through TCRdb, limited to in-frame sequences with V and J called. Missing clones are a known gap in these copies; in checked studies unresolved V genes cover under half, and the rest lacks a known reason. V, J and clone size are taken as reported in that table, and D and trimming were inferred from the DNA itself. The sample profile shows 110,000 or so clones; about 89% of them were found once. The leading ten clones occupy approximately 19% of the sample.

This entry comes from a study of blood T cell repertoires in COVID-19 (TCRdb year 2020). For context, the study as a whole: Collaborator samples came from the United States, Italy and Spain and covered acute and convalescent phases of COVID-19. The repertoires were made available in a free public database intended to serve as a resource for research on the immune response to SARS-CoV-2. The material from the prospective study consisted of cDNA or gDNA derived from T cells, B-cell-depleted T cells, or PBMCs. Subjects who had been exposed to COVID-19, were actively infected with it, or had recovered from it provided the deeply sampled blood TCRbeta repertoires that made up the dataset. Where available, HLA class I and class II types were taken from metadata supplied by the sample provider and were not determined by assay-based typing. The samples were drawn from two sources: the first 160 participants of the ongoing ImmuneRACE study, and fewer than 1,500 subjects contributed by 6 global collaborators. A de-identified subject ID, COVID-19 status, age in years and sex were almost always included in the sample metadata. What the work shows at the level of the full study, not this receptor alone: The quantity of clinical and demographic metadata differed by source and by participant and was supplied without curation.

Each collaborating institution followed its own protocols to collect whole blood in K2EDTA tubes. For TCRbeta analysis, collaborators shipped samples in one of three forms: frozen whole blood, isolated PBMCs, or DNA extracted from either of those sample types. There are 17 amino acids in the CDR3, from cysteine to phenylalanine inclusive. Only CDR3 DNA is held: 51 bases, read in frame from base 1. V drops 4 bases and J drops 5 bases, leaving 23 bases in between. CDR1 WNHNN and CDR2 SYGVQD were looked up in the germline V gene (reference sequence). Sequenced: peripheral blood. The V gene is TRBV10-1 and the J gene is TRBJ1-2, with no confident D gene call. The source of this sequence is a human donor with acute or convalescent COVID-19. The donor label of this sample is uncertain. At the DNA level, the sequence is TGCGCCAGCAGTGCGCCCCCGCCCGACCGTCCGGGTTATGGCTACACCTTC. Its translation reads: CASSAPPPDRPGYGYTF.